The present TCR beta chain was sequenced within a study of T cells after yellow fever vaccination. Findings and caveats of the study: CD4 and CD8 compartments shared a small share of clonotypes, likely from convergent recombination. Post-booster samples contained most primary-vaccination clones (approximately 96% CD4, 88% CD8).

This clonotype was counted many times. The target antigen is unknown. The junction differs from germline at one of its ends, possibly a read error. TCRdb re-derived calls from the 5' RACE reads in MiXCR, one entry per CDR3 protein. The sample lists some 550,000 distinct CDR3 sequences; 19% were seen once. Germline V gene sequence: CDR1 LGHNA, CDR2 YSLEER. The CDR3 runs 14 residues. The clonotype originates from a man in his thirties or forties who received the YFV17D yellow fever vaccine. The V call is TRBV4-3, the J call TRBJ2-1; D may be TRBD1 (5 bases). This specimen consisted of PBMCs, obtained 15 days after the yellow fever booster vaccination. CDR3 residues: CASSQGGTYNEQFF. Here the CDR3 DNA reads TGTGCCAGCAGCCAGGGCGGTACCTACAATGAGCAGTTCTTC.